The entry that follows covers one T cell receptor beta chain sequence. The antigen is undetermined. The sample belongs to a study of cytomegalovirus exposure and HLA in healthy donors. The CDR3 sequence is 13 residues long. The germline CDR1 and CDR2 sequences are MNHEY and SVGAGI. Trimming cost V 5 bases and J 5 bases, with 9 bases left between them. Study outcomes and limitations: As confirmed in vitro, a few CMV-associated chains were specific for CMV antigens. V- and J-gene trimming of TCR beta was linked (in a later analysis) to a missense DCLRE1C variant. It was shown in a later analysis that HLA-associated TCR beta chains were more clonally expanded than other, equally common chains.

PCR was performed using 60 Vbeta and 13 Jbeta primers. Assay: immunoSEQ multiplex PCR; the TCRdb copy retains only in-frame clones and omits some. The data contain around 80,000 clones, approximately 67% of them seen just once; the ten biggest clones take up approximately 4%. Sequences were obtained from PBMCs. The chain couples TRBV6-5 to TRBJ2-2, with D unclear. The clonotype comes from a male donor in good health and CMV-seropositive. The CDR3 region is CASSLDATGELFF. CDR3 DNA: TGTGCCAGCAGTCTAGATGCAACCGGGGAGCTGTTTTTT.